This TCR beta chain emerged from a study of blood T cell repertoires in COVID-19. Study-level information: Donors in the United States, Italy and Spain gave samples during acute or convalescent COVID-19. Sources were T cells, B-cell-depleted T cells, or PBMCs; the material itself was cDNA or gDNA.

As handled by the study authors: Amplification of reference gene primers provided the estimated nucleated cell counts. Profiling relied on immunoSEQ multiplex PCR, and the TCRdb table lists in-frame clones only, not all of them. That table is the source of V, J and clone size, and D and trimming were worked out from the DNA. This table holds about 250,000 clones, 86% found once. The CDR3 has 16 residues. With 5 bases removed from V and 1 base from J, the gap between germline ends came to 12 bases. Germline assignment: CDR1 SNHLY and CDR2 FYNNEI. This chain connects TRBV2 to TRBJ1-6; D may be TRBD1 (5 bases). Sequencing input: peripheral blood. The receptor's source is a woman aged 60 to 75 who had recovered from COVID-19. The CDR3 sequence is CASSPLGGSYNSPLHF. For the CDR3, the DNA is TGTGCCAGCAGTCCCTTGGGGGGGTCCTATAATTCACCCCTCCACTTT.